This TCR beta chain was obtained from a study of cytomegalovirus exposure and HLA in healthy donors. General observations from the study: In vitro checks showed that a few CMV-associated chains really do target CMV antigens. Most observed TCR sequences were rare, whereas some public TCRs were detected in many donors.

Assay used: immunoSEQ multiplex PCR; TCRdb lists only in-frame clones, some missing. The data contain about 400,000 clones, roughly 85% of them singletons. As to this clone: The antigen is not known.

CDR3 size: 13 residues. With 4 bases clipped from V and 4 bases from J, the junction kept 1 base outside the gene matches. CDR1 is SGHNT, CDR2 YENEEA, per germline. The chain joins TRBV11-3 to TRBJ1-2; TRBD1 aligns across 9 bases. This sequence was found in a woman under 30 in good health and CMV-seronegative. The specimen sequenced was PBMCs. The CDR3 here is CASSSTGGYGYTF. The CDR3 bases are TGTGCCAGCAGCTCGACAGGGGGCTATGGCTACACCTTC.